A selection of T cell receptor beta chains follows, all from one sample in a study of cytotoxic CD8 clonotypes in ibrutinib-treated CLL. Sequenced by immunoSEQ multiplex PCR; TCRdb stores in-frame clones only, minus some. There are more than 110,000 clones in the sample; 80% to 95% occur only once, and 11% lies in the top ten. Sequences were derived from PBMCs, sampled after 12 months of ibrutinib treatment. The receptors shown here come from a human donor with chronic lymphocytic leukemia. Each CDR3 is given with its conserved first and last residue. The D gene is left open where the match is weak. Where a row states a size, it is once, few, many or the class of an expanded clone; other rows omit it.

TRBV18	NA	TRBJ2-7	once	CASSPGSGRFGEQYF	TGTGCCAGCTCACCCGGGTCCGGGCGCTTTGGCGAGCAGTACTTC
TRBV4-1	NA	TRBJ1-1	NA	CASSQEWGRTEAFF	TGCGCCAGCAGCCAAGAGTGGGGTCGCACTGAAGCTTTCTTT
TRBV30	NA	TRBJ2-3	few	CAWSVRGDTQYF	TGTGCCTGGAGTGTTCGGGGGGATACGCAGTATTTT
TRBV18	TRBD1	TRBJ2-5	NA	CASSPTGQGIGETQYF	TGTGCCAGCTCACCAACCGGACAGGGGATAGGTGAGACCCAGTACTTC
TRBV19	NA	TRBJ2-7	NA	CASSIDSWGYEQYF	TGTGCCAGTAGTATAGATAGTTGGGGCTACGAGCAGTACTTC
TRBV5-4	TRBD1	TRBJ2-7	NA	CASSLAWDSSYEQYF	TGTGCCAGCAGCTTGGCCTGGGACAGCTCCTACGAGCAGTACTTC
TRBV28	NA	TRBJ1-1	NA	CASTTRAGMNTEAFF	TGTGCCAGCACGACCCGGGCGGGAATGAACACTGAAGCTTTCTTT
TRBV5-4	NA	TRBJ2-3	NA	CASSPAGRDTDTQYF	TGTGCCAGCAGCCCGGCTGGGCGGGACACAGATACGCAGTATTTT
TRBV29-1	NA	TRBJ1-1	NA	CSVAGVEAFF	TGCAGCGTTGCTGGGGTGGAAGCTTTCTTT
TRBV28	TRBD2	TRBJ2-3	NA	CASSLLASGDTSTDTQYF	TGTGCCAGCAGTTTATTGGCTAGCGGGGATACTAGCACAGATACGCAGTATTTT
TRBV12-5	TRBD1	TRBJ2-2	NA	CASGLVYGQGIGELFF	TGTGCTAGTGGTTTGGTATATGGACAGGGAATCGGGGAGCTGTTTTTT
TRBV9	NA	TRBJ2-7	NA	CASSVDGGIGREQYF	TGTGCCAGCAGCGTAGATGGGGGGATCGGCAGAGAGCAGTACTTC
TRBV9	TRBD1	TRBJ1-6	once	CASSPQGDSILSPLHF	TGTGCCAGCAGCCCGCAGGGGGACTCCATATTGTCACCCCTCCACTTT
TRBV6-6	TRBD1	TRBJ1-5	many	CASSYSSGQTNQPQHF	TGTGCCAGCAGTTACTCGTCGGGACAGACCAATCAGCCCCAGCATTTT
TRBV11-2	TRBD2	TRBJ2-7	NA	CASSRGGAHEQYF	TGTGCCAGCAGCCGGGGAGGGGCCCACGAGCAGTACTTC
TRBV27	TRBD1	TRBJ1-1	NA	CASSVTGNMNTEAFF	TGTGCCAGCAGCGTGACAGGGAACATGAACACTGAAGCTTTCTTT
TRBV28	NA	TRBJ2-3	NA	CASSFTRGGADTQYF	TGTGCCAGCAGTTTTACTAGGGGAGGAGCAGATACGCAGTATTTT
TRBV29-1	TRBD1	TRBJ2-5	few	CSVTGGKETQYF	TGCAGCGTAACAGGGGGTAAAGAGACCCAGTACTTC
TRBV11-2	NA	TRBJ2-7	NA	CASSFPLRGDEQYF	TGTGCCAGCAGCTTCCCCCTTAGAGGAGACGAGCAGTACTTC
TRBV18	TRBD2	TRBJ2-2	once	CASSPPLGRGNTGELFF	TGTGCCAGCTCACCACCACTCGGGAGGGGGAACACCGGGGAGCTGTTTTTT
TRBV11-2	TRBD1	TRBJ1-5	NA	CASSLSGTVNQPQHF	TGTGCCAGCAGCCTATCCGGGACAGTCAATCAGCCCCAGCATTTT
TRBV28	TRBD1	TRBJ2-7	NA	CATDRVLSYEQYF	TGTGCCACCGACAGGGTTCTCAGCTACGAGCAGTACTTC
TRBV28	TRBD2	TRBJ2-1	NA	CASRSGSYKLDNEQFF	TGTGCCAGCAGGAGCGGGAGTTATAAATTGGACAATGAGCAGTTCTTC
TRBV4-1	NA	TRBJ2-7	NA	CASSQGTSTYEQYF	TGCGCCAGCAGCCAAGGTACTAGTACGTACGAGCAGTACTTC